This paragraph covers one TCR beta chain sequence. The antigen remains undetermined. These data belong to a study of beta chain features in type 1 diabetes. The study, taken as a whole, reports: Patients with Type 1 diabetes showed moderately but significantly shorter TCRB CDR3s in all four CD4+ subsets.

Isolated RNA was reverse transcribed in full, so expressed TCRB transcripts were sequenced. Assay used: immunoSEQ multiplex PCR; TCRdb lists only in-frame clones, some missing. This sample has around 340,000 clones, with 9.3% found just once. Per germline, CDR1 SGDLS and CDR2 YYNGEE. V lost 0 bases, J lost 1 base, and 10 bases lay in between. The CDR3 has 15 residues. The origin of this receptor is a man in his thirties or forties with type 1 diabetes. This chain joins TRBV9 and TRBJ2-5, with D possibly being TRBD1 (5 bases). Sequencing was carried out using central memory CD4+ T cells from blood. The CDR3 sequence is CASSVALGPQETQYF. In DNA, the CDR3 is TGTGCCAGCAGCGTAGCACTGGGGCCCCAAGAGACCCAGTACTTC.